A single sample is the source of the 21 T cell receptor beta chains below, sequenced in a study of blood T cell repertoires in COVID-19. The protocol was immunoSEQ multiplex PCR, while the TCRdb copy is restricted to in-frame clones and leaves out a portion. The sample contains around 300,000 clones, approximately 90% of which appear only once. Sequences were obtained from PBMCs or T cells enriched from blood (not recorded which). The receptor source for this set is a woman aged 40 to 49 who had recovered from COVID-19.

The chain couples TRBV20-1 to TRBJ2-5; 7 bases agree with TRBD2. The CDR3 is made up of 13 amino acids. Trimming at V came to 3 bases and at J to 5 bases, leaving 6 bases not matched to a gene. Germline assignment: CDR1 DFQATT and CDR2 SNEGSKA (reference sequence). The CDR3 sequence: CSASLGGWETQYF. The CDR3 coding sequence is TGCAGTGCTAGTCTGGGGGGGTGGGAGACCCAGTACTTC.

The chain links TRBV7-2 to TRBJ2-1; D is undetermined. The germline V and J ends were trimmed by 1 base and 4 bases, with 11 bases remaining between them. The CDR3 runs 15 residues. CDR1 is SGHTA and CDR2 is FQGNSA in the germline V gene. The CDR3 coding sequence is TGTGCCAGCAGCTTAGGTGAACGCGCATACAATGAGCAGTTCTTC. Its translation is CASSLGERAYNEQFF.

Written as DNA, the CDR3 is TGTGCCAGCAGCCCCATAGGACTAGCCCCGTACCCTCAGTACTTC. This encodes CASSPIGLAPYPQYF. The gene calls are TRBV13 and TRBJ2-7, with 8 bases that match TRBD2. Unmatched junction bases numbered 16, after V lost 5 bases and J lost 10 bases. The CDR3 is made up of 15 amino acids. Germline V lookup: CDR1 PRHDT, CDR2 FYEKMQ (reference sequence).

This clone was counted a few times. The rearrangement joins TRBV2 to TRBJ1-3, with D possibly being TRBD1 (5 bases). Trimming left V 4 bases short and J 1 base short, with 11 bases between. This CDR3 is 15 amino acids long. Per germline, CDR1 SNHLY and CDR2 FYNNEI. The CDR3, as DNA: TGTGCCAGCAGTGGTCAGGGAGGATCTGGAAACACCATATATTTT. Its translation is CASSGQGGSGNTIYF.

The rearrangement joins TRBV18 to TRBJ2-7; D unresolved. The germline V and J ends were trimmed by 3 bases and 2 bases, with 14 bases remaining between them. The germline gives CDR1 KGHSH, CDR2 LQKENI. This CDR3 contains 15 residues. Here the CDR3 DNA reads TGTGCCAGCTCACCTTTGTTGCGGAACACCTACGAGCAGTACTTC. Translated, it gives CASSPLLRNTYEQYF.

The rearrangement joins TRBV5-1 to TRBJ1-4, with D perhaps TRBD1 (5 bases). This CDR3 is built from 15 residues. CDR1 and CDR2 (germline): SGHRS, YFSETQ. Trimming shortened V by 5 bases and J by 0 bases, and 11 bases separated the two germline ends. CDR3 region: CASRLKTATNEKLFF. The CDR3 nucleotides are TGCGCCAGCAGACTAAAGACAGCAACTAATGAAAAACTGTTTTTT.

Worth noting for this clone: The identical CDR3 is also encoded by other nucleotide sequences in the sample. The gene calls are TRBV18 and TRBJ1-6; 7 positions agree with TRBD1. This CDR3 region has 14 residues. CDR1 is KGHSH and CDR2 is LQKENI in the germline V gene. Trimming removed 6 bases from V and 5 bases from J; junction bases left unmatched: 4. The CDR3 here is CASSRDRDNSPLHF. The DNA of the CDR3 is TGTGCCAGCTCCCGTGACAGGGATAATTCACCCCTCCACTTT. Complete variable domain (other parts from reference TRBV18 and TRBJ1-6): NAGVMQNPRHLVRRRGQEARLRCSPMKGHSHVYWYRQLPEEGLKFMVYLQKENIIDESGMPKERFSAEFPKEGPSILRIQQVVRGDSAAYFCASSRDRDNSPLHFGNGTRLTVT.

This clone was seen a single time. The chain carries TRBV2 and TRBJ1-1; tentative D call: TRBD1 (5 bases). Trimming took 5 bases from V and 10 from J, leaving 8 bases between them. Germline V lookup: CDR1 SNHLY, CDR2 FYNNEI. The CDR3 length is 10 residues. The CDR3 DNA sequence: TGTGCCAGCAGTCAGGGTTTAGCTTTCTTT. Translated: CASSQGLAFF.

The gene calls are TRBV20-1 and TRBJ2-7; 14 bases line up with TRBD2. Germline V gene lookup returns CDR1 DFQATT and CDR2 SNEGSKA (reference sequence). The junction had 11 bases not matched to a gene; V was cut back by 3 bases and J by 7 bases. The CDR3 is 16 amino acids. CDR3 nucleotide sequence: TGCAGTGCTAGTGCGGGACTAGCGGGAGTGGGAGTTGAGCAGTACTTC. This codes for CSASAGLAGVGVEQYF.

This rearrangement joins TRBV6-5 to TRBJ2-3, with D tentatively TRBD2 (6 bases). From germline, CDR1 is MNHEY and CDR2 SVGAGI. V was clipped by 11 bases and J by 6 bases, with 18 bases between them. The CDR3 is 13 residues long. The DNA for the CDR3 is TGTGCCTGCCAGGCGGGGCACCAGGATACGCAGTATTTT. Translation gives CACQAGHQDTQYF.

The rearrangement joins TRBV7-6 to TRBJ1-3, with 10 bases aligning to TRBD1. J gave up 5 bases and V 1 base, and 5 bases lay outside the gene matches. The CDR3 extends over 16 amino acids. Germline V CDR1 and CDR2: SGHVS, FNYEAQ. CDR3 nucleotides: TGTGCCAGCAGCTTAGGGGACAGGGGCATACGAAACACCATATATTTT. It is translated as CASSLGDRGIRNTIYF.

This chain connects TRBV2 to TRBJ1-4; tentatively, D is TRBD1 (5 bases). Trimming took off 5 bases at V and 5 bases at J, with 15 bases between the two ends. CDR1 SNHLY and CDR2 FYNNEI come from the germline V gene. This CDR3 is 15 amino acids long. The DNA of the CDR3 is TGTGCCAGCAGTTTCAGAGGGGCGGGGAATGAAAAACTGTTTTTT. The encoded protein is CASSFRGAGNEKLFF.

This chain connects TRBV27 to TRBJ2-1; 14 nucleotides match TRBD2. In germline, CDR1 is MNHEY, CDR2 SMNVEV (reference sequence). V trimming: 5 bases; J trimming: 5 bases; junction bases outside the gene matches: 14. This CDR3 has 19 residues. CDR3 region: CASSPRRLAGGPRNNEQFF. The CDR3 DNA sequence: TGTGCCAGCAGTCCTCGCAGACTAGCGGGAGGGCCGAGGAACAATGAGCAGTTCTTC.

The V and J genes are TRBV19 and TRBJ1-6, with no clear D. CDR3 length equals 15 residues. The V gene lost 8 bases and the J gene lost 4 bases, with 15 bases spanning the gap. Germline-derived CDR1 and CDR2 are LNHDA and SQIVND (reference sequence). The CDR3: CASSRVTEYNSPLHF. CDR3 in DNA: TGTGCCAGTTCACGGGTGACGGAATATAATTCACCCCTCCACTTT.

This clone was detected only a few times. V gene TRBV28 combines with J gene TRBJ2-7, with TRBD2 matching over 7 bases. The CDR3 has 16 amino acids. From germline, CDR1 is MDHEN and CDR2 SYDVKM. V was clipped by 3 bases and J by 1 base; unmatched bases: 9. CDR3: CASSLGVRELSYEQYF. The CDR3, as DNA: TGTGCCAGCAGTTTGGGGGTGCGGGAGCTGTCCTACGAGCAGTACTTC.

The chain couples TRBV6-5 to TRBJ2-1; 7 bases are a match to TRBD2. Losses at the gene ends were 8 bases for V and 3 bases for J; bases not matched to a gene: 10. This CDR3 is built from 15 residues. Germline V gene lookup returns CDR1 MNHEY and CDR2 SVGAGI. This chain's CDR3 is CASSRDYGSYNEQFF. CDR3 in DNA: TGTGCCAGCTCCCGGGACTACGGAAGCTACAATGAGCAGTTCTTC.

This clone was observed a few times. The genes are TRBV29-1 and TRBJ2-3; 8 bases map to TRBD2. The CDR3 spans 15 residues. V dropped 7 bases and J dropped 2; count of bases not matched to a gene: 11. Germline lookup yields CDR1 SQVTM and CDR2 ANQGSEA. The CDR3 DNA reads as TGCAGCGCGCGAACCGTAGCGGGGATCACAGATACGCAGTATTTT. This sequence encodes CSARTVAGITDTQYF.

The chain recombines TRBV27 with TRBJ1-5, with D possibly matching TRBD1 (5 bases). Trimming left V 6 bases short and J 7 bases short, with 16 bases between. Germline CDR1 reads MNHEY; CDR2 reads SMNVEV (reference sequence). The CDR3 runs to 14 residues. In nucleotides, the CDR3 is TGTGCCAGCAGCCTCGTGGGTCGGGGGCAGCCCCAGCATTTT. It specifies CASSLVGRGQPQHF.

The chain recombines TRBV27 with TRBJ1-2; D might be TRBD1 (6 bases). The CDR3 is 14 amino acids. The V end was cut by 4 bases, the J end by 9 bases, with 18 bases between. Germline CDR1 reads MNHEY; CDR2 reads SMNVEV (reference sequence). The CDR3 DNA sequence: TGTGCCAGCAGTTCCGCCGGGACATCGCCTAGCTACACCTTC. This sequence encodes CASSSAGTSPSYTF.

This chain links TRBV27 with TRBJ2-2; no firm D call. The germline gives CDR1 MNHEY, CDR2 SMNVEV (reference sequence). The length of the CDR3 is 15 residues. The V end lost 6 bases, the J end lost 3 bases, and 14 bases lay between the germline ends. The CDR3 nucleotides read TGTGCCAGCAGCAGCCGGGTCTCGGACACCGGGGAGCTGTTTTTT. Translated: CASSSRVSDTGELFF.

The chain carries TRBV2 and TRBJ1-2; a weak D match, TRBD1 (6 bases). The CDR3 has 13 residues. Germline loops: CDR1 SNHLY, CDR2 FYNNEI. V was clipped by 6 bases and J by 5 bases, with 13 bases between them. CDR3 in amino acids: CASRPGQQYGYTF. The CDR3 nucleotides read TGTGCCAGCAGACCAGGACAGCAATATGGCTACACCTTC.